This entry describes one T cell receptor (beta chain). The sample belongs to a study of technical replicates of blood from a handful of donors. V dropped 2 bases and J dropped 4; count of bases not matched to a gene: 16. Germline V lookup: CDR1 SGHTA, CDR2 FQGNSA. The CDR3 sequence is 18 residues long. The method was immunoSEQ multiplex PCR; TCRdb's version includes in-frame clones alone and lacks a portion of them. The sample has roughly 100,000 clones, 85% to 95% seen once; the top ten hold approximately 0.35%. The clonotype was recovered from a human donor in good health. The specimen sequenced was T cells isolated from PBMCs. This rearrangement joins TRBV7-2 to TRBJ2-7; 8 nucleotides align to TRBD1. The CDR3 nucleotides are TGTGCCAGCAGCTTAAGTCTCCGGACAGGGATTATTACTTACGAGCAGTACTTC. Amino acid sequence: CASSLSLRTGIITYEQYF.